The entry below gives a single TCR beta chain sequence along with its context. This entry is derived from a study of blood T cell repertoires in COVID-19. The wider study: The origin of the acute and convalescent COVID-19 samples was the United States, Italy and Spain. PBMCs, B-cell-depleted T cells, or T cells provided the cDNA or gDNA that made up the material.

Original handling: Cell counts per sample came from amplifying reference gene primers. Clones were read by immunoSEQ multiplex PCR, and TCRdb kept only the in-frame ones, dropping some. The DNA gave D and trimming, while V, J and clone size come from that table. The table lists 200,000 to 300,000 clones, approximately 82% of them singletons, with around 2% in the top ten. The TCR was taken from a man aged 30-40 years who had recovered from COVID-19. Sample: peripheral blood.

The CDR3 reads CASTAHSPGELFF. CDR3 bases: TGCGCCAGCACGGCTCACAGCCCCGGGGAGCTGTTTTTT. The V gene is TRBV5-1, the J gene TRBJ2-2; unclear D gene. Germline CDR1 is SGHRS and CDR2 is YFSETQ. CDR3 length: 13 amino acids. The V end lost 6 bases, the J end lost 6 bases, and 12 bases lay between the germline ends.